Detailed here is one T cell receptor beta chain. Its antigen is not identified. This record comes from a study of cytomegalovirus exposure and HLA in healthy donors. Study outcomes and limitations: Among TCR sequences, most were rare, though some public TCRs appeared in many donors.

After removal of 0 bases from V and 6 bases from J, the junction contained 13 bases not matched to a gene. This CDR3 is 17 amino acids long. The germline gives CDR1 SGHNT, CDR2 YYREEE (reference sequence). With 60 Vbeta and 13 Jbeta primers, the PCR was carried out. TCRdb's table, derived via immunoSEQ multiplex PCR, lists solely in-frame clones and lacks some. Of 90,000 to 120,000 clones listed, 65% to 75% are singletons. The source material was PBMCs. The V gene is TRBV5-4, the J gene TRBJ1-2; 8 bases align to TRBD1. The sequence was obtained from a woman aged 18-30 years in good health and CMV-seropositive. CDR3 bases: TGTGCCAGCAGCTTGGTTGGGCAGGGGGCCAATCAGAATGGCTACACCTTC. This translates into CASSLVGQGANQNGYTF.